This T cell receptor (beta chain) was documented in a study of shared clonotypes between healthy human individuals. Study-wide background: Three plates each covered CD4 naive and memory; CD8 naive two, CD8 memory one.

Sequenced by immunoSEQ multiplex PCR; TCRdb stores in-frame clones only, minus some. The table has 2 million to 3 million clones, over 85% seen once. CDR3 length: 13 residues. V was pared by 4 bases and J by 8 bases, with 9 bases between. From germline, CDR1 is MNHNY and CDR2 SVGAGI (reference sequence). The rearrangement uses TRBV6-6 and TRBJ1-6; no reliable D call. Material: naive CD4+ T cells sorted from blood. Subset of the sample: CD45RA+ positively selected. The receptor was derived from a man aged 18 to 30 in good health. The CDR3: CASSSHPDSPLHF. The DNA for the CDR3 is TGTGCCAGCAGTTCCCACCCCGATTCACCCCTCCACTTT.